This T cell receptor (beta chain) was recorded in a study of cytomegalovirus exposure and HLA in healthy donors. The PCR made use of 60 Vbeta and 13 Jbeta primers. Sequenced by immunoSEQ multiplex PCR; TCRdb stores in-frame clones only, minus some. The data hold approximately 200,000 clones, with less than 80% observed a single time. The junction had 7 bases not matched to a gene; V was cut back by 4 bases and J by 4 bases. Germline V CDR1 and CDR2: SGHDT, YYEEEE. This CDR3 has 14 amino acids. The TCR comes from a girl aged 2-10 years in good health and CMV-seronegative. The J gene is TRBJ1-1, the V gene TRBV5-6; 7 bases fit TRBD1. The sequenced sample was PBMCs. CDR3 in DNA: TGTGCCAGCAGCCTATTCGCAGGGGGCACTGAAGCTTTCTTT. Residues: CASSLFAGGTEAFF. Variable domain in full (rest from reference TRBV5-6 and TRBJ1-1): DAGVTQSPTHLIKTRGQQVTLRCSPKSGHDTVSWYQQALGQGPQFIFQYYEEEERQRGNFPDRFSGHQFPNYSSELNVNALLLGDSALYLCASSLFAGGTEAFFGQGTRLTVV.